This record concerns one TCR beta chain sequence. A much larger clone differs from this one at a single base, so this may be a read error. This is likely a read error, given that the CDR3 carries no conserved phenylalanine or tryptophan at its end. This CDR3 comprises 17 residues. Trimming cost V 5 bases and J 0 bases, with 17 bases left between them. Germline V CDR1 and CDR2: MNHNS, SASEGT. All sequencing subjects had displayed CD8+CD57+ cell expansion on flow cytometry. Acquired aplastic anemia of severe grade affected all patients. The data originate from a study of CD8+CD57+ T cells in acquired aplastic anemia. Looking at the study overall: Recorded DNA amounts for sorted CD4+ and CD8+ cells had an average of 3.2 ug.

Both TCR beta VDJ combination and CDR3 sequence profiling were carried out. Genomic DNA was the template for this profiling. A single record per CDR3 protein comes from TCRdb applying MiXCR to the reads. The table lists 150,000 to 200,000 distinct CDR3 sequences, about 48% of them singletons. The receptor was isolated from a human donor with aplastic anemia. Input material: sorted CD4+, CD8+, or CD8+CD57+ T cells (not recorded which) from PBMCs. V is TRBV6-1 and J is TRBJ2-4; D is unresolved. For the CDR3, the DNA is TGTGCCAGCAGTCCGACAAGGGTAGGAATAGCCAAAAACATTCAGTACCTC. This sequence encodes CASSPTRVGIAKNIQYL.